These 25 T cell receptor beta chains were sequenced from one sample in a study of T cell responses to AZD1222 COVID-19 vaccine. Sequencing used immunoSEQ multiplex PCR; TCRdb keeps in-frame clones, though not all of them. The data show some 150,000 clones, with 90% seen just once and 1.5% to 2% held by the top ten. The sequences come from peripheral blood, collected on day 0 of AZD1222 vaccination. The receptors derive from an adult in good health.

The chain couples TRBV19 to TRBJ1-1; D perhaps matches TRBD1 (6 bases). Germline V gene data show CDR1 as LNHDA and CDR2 as SQIVND (reference sequence). This CDR3 contains 17 residues. V lost 5 bases and J 0 bases, leaving 19 bases between the germline ends. This chain's CDR3 is CASSRGGPRTLNTEAFF. CDR3 sequence (DNA): TGTGCCAGTAGTCGAGGGGGACCTCGGACCCTGAACACTGAAGCTTTCTTT.

This chain links TRBV9 with TRBJ2-3, with D hard to call. Germline V CDR1 and CDR2: SGDLS, YYNGEE. V gave up 2 bases and J gave up 1 base, with 5 bases separating them. This CDR3 is built from 13 residues. CDR3 coding DNA: TGTGCCAGCAGCGTCAAGGGCACAGATACGCAGTATTTT. Translating it yields CASSVKGTDTQYF. The full variable domain, completed using reference TRBV9 and TRBJ2-3, is DSGVTQTPKHLITATGQRVTLRCSPRSGDLSVYWYQQSLDQGLQFLIQYYNGEERAKGNILERFSAQQFPDLHSELNLSSLELGDSALYFCASSVKGTDTQYFGPGTRLTVL.

The chain is built from TRBV7-3 and TRBJ1-2, with D perhaps TRBD1 (6 bases). CDR1 is SGHTA, CDR2 FQGTGA, per germline. The CDR3 is 13 amino acids. Trimming shortened V by 4 bases and J by 8 bases, and 14 bases separated the two germline ends. The CDR3 DNA reads TGTGCCAGCAGCTCCTCGGGGGCAACCGGCTACACCTTC. It translates to CASSSSGATGYTF.

The V and J genes are TRBV3-1 (or the pseudogene TRBV3-2) and TRBJ1-5; D is unresolved. CDR3 length: 14 amino acids. The V end was cut by 3 bases, the J end by 6 bases, with 12 bases between. Germline CDR1 is LGHDT and CDR2 is YNNKEL (reference sequence). CDR3 in amino acids: CASSHREKSQPQHF. CDR3 bases: TGTGCCAGCAGCCACCGGGAGAAATCTCAGCCCCAGCATTTT.

This rearrangement joins TRBV27 to TRBJ2-1, with 7 nucleotides matching TRBD1. The CDR3 contains 14 residues. The V segment lost 2 bases and the J segment 8 bases; nucleotides outside the gene matches: 6. Germline V lookup: CDR1 MNHEY, CDR2 SMNVEV (reference sequence). The CDR3 region is CASSLRDSLDEQFF. The CDR3 DNA follows: TGTGCCAGCAGTTTACGGGACAGCCTCGATGAGCAGTTCTTC.

V and J are TRBV6-1 and TRBJ1-3, with 9 nucleotides matching TRBD1. Trimming took 6 bases from V and 3 from J; bases not matched to a gene: 6. Germline V CDR1 and CDR2: MNHNS, SASEGT. The CDR3 runs 15 residues. The CDR3 reads CASRVQGALGNTIYF. The CDR3 DNA reads TGTGCCAGCAGGGTACAGGGGGCGCTTGGAAACACCATATATTTT.

J is TRBJ2-1 and V is TRBV20-1; TRBD1 is a possible D gene (5 bases). V dropped 3 bases and J dropped 7 bases, with 7 bases sitting between them. From germline, CDR1 is DFQATT and CDR2 SNEGSKA (reference sequence). This CDR3 spans 11 amino acids. The CDR3 nucleotides are TGCAGTGCTAGGGGGCGGAATGAGCAGTTCTTC. Residues: CSARGRNEQFF.

This clone has only a few counts. The chain couples TRBV9 to TRBJ1-3, with 8 bases identical to TRBD1. The CDR3 extends over 15 amino acids. V lost 3 bases and J lost 0; bases outside the gene matches: 2. The germline V gene encodes CDR1 SGDLS and CDR2 YYNGEE. The CDR3 DNA is TGTGCCAGCAGCGCCGGACAGGGCTCTGGAAACACCATATATTTT. Encoded protein: CASSAGQGSGNTIYF.

This clone occurred once. This rearrangement joins TRBV6-5 to TRBJ1-4, with 7 bases lining up with TRBD1. This CDR3 is 14 amino acids long. Germline V CDR1 and CDR2: MNHEY, SVGAGI. V was clipped by 8 bases and J by 8 bases; unmatched bases: 11. In DNA form, the CDR3 reads TGTGCCAGCTCATTGACAGGGATCGAGGAAAAACTGTTTTTT. Protein sequence: CASSLTGIEEKLFF.

This clone was counted a single time. The V call is TRBV18, the J call TRBJ2-7; 8 nucleotides agree with TRBD1. The ends lost 6 bases at V and 7 bases at J; junction bases unmatched: 11. This CDR3 comprises 14 residues. Germline CDR1 is KGHSH and CDR2 is LQKENI. The CDR3 sequence: CASSLSNRGWEQYF. Here the CDR3 DNA reads TGTGCCAGCTCGCTCTCAAACAGGGGGTGGGAGCAGTACTTC. The entire variable domain, with the rest obtained from reference TRBV18 and TRBJ2-7, is as follows: NAGVMQNPRHLVRRRGQEARLRCSPMKGHSHVYWYRQLPEEGLKFMVYLQKENIIDESGMPKERFSAEFPKEGPSILRIQQVVRGDSAAYFCASSLSNRGWEQYFGPGTRLTVT.

The rearrangement joins TRBV5-6 to TRBJ1-5; TRBD1 is a possible D gene (6 bases). The CDR3 has 13 residues. Germline lookup yields CDR1 SGHDT and CDR2 YYEEEE. Trimming removed 3 bases at V and 5 bases at J, with 9 bases between. The CDR3 bases are TGTGCCAGCAGCTCCCAGGGGTATCAGCCCCAGCATTTT. It is translated as CASSSQGYQPQHF.

This sequence joins TRBV7-9 and TRBJ2-1, with D possibly called TRBD1 or TRBD2 (6 bases each). Germline CDR1 and CDR2: SEHNR and FQNEAQ (reference sequence). CDR3 size: 19 residues. The ends were cut back, 0 bases at V and 0 bases at J, with 18 bases in the middle. CDR3 in amino acids: CASSLARGVGSSSYNEQFF. In nucleotides, the CDR3 is TGTGCCAGCAGCTTAGCTAGGGGGGTCGGGAGTTCCTCCTACAATGAGCAGTTCTTC.

The rearrangement joins TRBV4-1 to TRBJ2-3, with 9 bases identical to TRBD2. V shed 1 base, J shed 4 bases, and the junction held 15 bases outside the gene matches. The CDR3 runs to 19 residues. Germline CDR1 MGHRA, CDR2 YSYEKL. The CDR3 region is CASSQGVAGAHLAADTQYF. CDR3 DNA: TGCGCCAGCAGCCAAGGGGTAGCGGGGGCACACCTTGCGGCAGATACGCAGTATTTT.

The V and J genes are TRBV2 and TRBJ2-5; perhaps D is TRBD1 or TRBD2 (6 bases each). Trimming pared 6 bases from V and 0 bases from J, leaving 14 bases between. Germline-derived CDR1 and CDR2 are SNHLY and FYNNEI. The CDR3 length is 15 residues. CDR3 DNA: TGTGCCAGCAGCTCCGGGGGCCGCTACCAAGAGACCCAGTACTTC. Translating it yields CASSSGGRYQETQYF.

Points on this clone: The same CDR3 also results from other DNA sequences found in this sample. The rearrangement links TRBV7-9 to TRBJ1-3; D ambiguous. The CDR3 extends over 14 amino acids. From germline, CDR1 is SEHNR and CDR2 FQNEAQ (reference sequence). V was clipped by 1 base and J by 2 bases, with 6 bases between them. CDR3 bases: TGTGCCAGCAGCTTAGGAGGTGCTGGAAACACCATATATTTT. Amino acids: CASSLGGAGNTIYF. The full variable domain, rest sourced from reference TRBV7-9 and TRBJ1-3, is DTGVSQNPRHKITKRGQNVTFRCDPISEHNRLYWYRQTLGQGPEFLTYFQNEAQLEKSRLLSDRFSAERPKGSFSTLEIQRTEQGDSAMYLCASSLGGAGNTIYFGEGSWLTVV.

The chain is built from TRBV27 and TRBJ1-1; D ambiguous. V lost 1 base, J lost 1 base, and 10 bases lay in between. The CDR3 is made up of 15 amino acids. CDR1 is MNHEY, CDR2 SMNVEV, per germline (reference sequence). CDR3 loop: CASSLYSRANTEAFF. The CDR3 bases are TGTGCCAGCAGTTTATACTCTCGGGCGAACACTGAAGCTTTCTTT.

This clone was seen only a few times. V and J are TRBV15 and TRBJ1-5; D not certain. Trimming stripped 5 bases from V and 5 bases from J, with 19 bases between. The CDR3 has 16 amino acids. CDR1 LNHNV and CDR2 YYDKDF come from the germline V gene (reference sequence). DNA for the CDR3: TGTGCCACCAGCCCAAGGATAGGGCCGCCCTATCAGCCCCAGCATTTT. Amino acid sequence: CATSPRIGPPYQPQHF.

J is TRBJ2-1 and V is TRBV6-5, with 12 bases matching TRBD2. The V segment lost 8 bases and the J segment 5 bases; nucleotides outside the gene matches: 4. This CDR3 has 14 residues. Germline CDR1 and CDR2: MNHEY and SVGAGI. The CDR3 reads CASSGLAGHNEQFF. Written as DNA, the CDR3 is TGTGCCAGCTCAGGACTAGCGGGACACAATGAGCAGTTCTTC.

This chain connects TRBV19 to TRBJ2-1; D remains ambiguous. Deletions cut 3 bases from V and 5 bases from J, with 23 bases between. The CDR3 length is 18 residues. Germline values: CDR1 LNHDA, CDR2 SQIVND (reference sequence). The CDR3 region is CASSIYPGAQAVNNEQFF. Here the CDR3 DNA reads TGTGCCAGTAGTATTTATCCCGGAGCCCAGGCAGTTAACAATGAGCAGTTCTTC.

CDR3 loop: CASSPQGQRANQPQHF. The CDR3 DNA sequence: TGTGCCAGCAGCCCCCAGGGACAGCGCGCCAATCAGCCCCAGCATTTT. This chain connects TRBV7-2 to TRBJ1-5; 7 bases line up with TRBD1. V lost 5 bases, J lost 3 bases, and 10 bases stayed unmatched. CDR3 size: 16 residues. The germline V gene has CDR1 SGHTA and CDR2 FQGNSA.

This chain joins TRBV12-3 or TRBV12-4 and TRBJ2-5, with 10 bases matching TRBD1. The CDR3 loop spans 13 amino acids. J gave up 3 bases and V 7 bases, and 2 bases lay outside the gene matches. The CDR3 reads CASKGQGEETQYF. The CDR3 region has the DNA TGTGCCAGCAAAGGACAGGGGGAAGAGACCCAGTACTTC.

This chain uses TRBV13 with TRBJ1-2; 9 bases match TRBD1. The CDR3 totals 14 residues. Per germline, CDR1 PRHDT and CDR2 FYEKMQ (reference sequence). V was clipped by 7 bases and J by 4 bases; unmatched bases: 7. CDR3 sequence: CASIQQGASYGYTF. CDR3 bases: TGTGCCAGCATCCAACAGGGGGCGAGCTATGGCTACACCTTC.

V and J are TRBV2 and TRBJ1-2, with D hard to call. The CDR3 extends over 12 amino acids. V gave up 9 bases and J gave up 5 bases, with 13 bases separating them. In germline, CDR1 is SNHLY, CDR2 FYNNEI. The CDR3 spells CASGEERYGYTF. The CDR3 nucleotides are TGTGCCAGTGGGGAGGAAAGGTATGGCTACACCTTC.

V gene TRBV6-5 combines with J gene TRBJ2-7, with 12 bases that match TRBD2. The CDR3 is 14 amino acids. Germline V CDR1 and CDR2: MNHEY, SVGAGI. V gave up 5 bases and J gave up 4 bases; unmatched junction bases: 3. Written as DNA, the CDR3 is TGTGCCAGCAGTCAGACTAGCGGGAGTTACGAGCAGTACTTC. Encoded protein: CASSQTSGSYEQYF.

The chain recombines TRBV6-2 or TRBV6-3 with TRBJ2-3; 10 positions agree with TRBD1. CDR3 length equals 16 residues. Germline V CDR1 and CDR2: MNHEY, SVGEGT. Germline trimming cut 6 bases from V and 6 bases from J; bases unmatched to any gene: 12. The CDR3, as DNA: TGTGCCAGCAGCAAACAGGGACAGGGGAGGTCGGATACGCAGTATTTT. This sequence encodes CASSKQGQGRSDTQYF.